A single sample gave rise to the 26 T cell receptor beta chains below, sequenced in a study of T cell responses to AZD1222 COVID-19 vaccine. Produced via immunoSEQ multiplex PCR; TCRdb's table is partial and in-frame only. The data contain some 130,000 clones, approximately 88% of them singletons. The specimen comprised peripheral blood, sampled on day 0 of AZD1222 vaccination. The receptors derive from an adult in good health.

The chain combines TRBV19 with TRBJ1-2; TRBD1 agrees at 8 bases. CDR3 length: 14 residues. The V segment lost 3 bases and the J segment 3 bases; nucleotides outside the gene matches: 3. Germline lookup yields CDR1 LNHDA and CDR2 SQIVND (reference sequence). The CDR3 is CASSITGGDYGYTF. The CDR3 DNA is TGTGCCAGTAGTATCACAGGGGGGGACTATGGCTACACCTTC.

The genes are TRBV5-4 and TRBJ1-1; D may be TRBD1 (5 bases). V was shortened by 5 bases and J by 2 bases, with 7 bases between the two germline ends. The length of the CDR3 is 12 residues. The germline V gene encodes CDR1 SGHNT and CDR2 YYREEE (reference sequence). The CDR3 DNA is TGTGCCAGCAGGGGACTAAACACTGAAGCTTTCTTT. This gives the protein CASRGLNTEAFF.

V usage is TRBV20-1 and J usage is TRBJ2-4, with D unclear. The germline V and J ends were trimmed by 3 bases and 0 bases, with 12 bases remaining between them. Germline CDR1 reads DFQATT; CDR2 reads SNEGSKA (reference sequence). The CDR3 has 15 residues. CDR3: CSASVIPLAKNIQYF. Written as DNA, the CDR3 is TGCAGTGCTAGTGTCATCCCACTAGCCAAAAACATTCAGTACTTC.

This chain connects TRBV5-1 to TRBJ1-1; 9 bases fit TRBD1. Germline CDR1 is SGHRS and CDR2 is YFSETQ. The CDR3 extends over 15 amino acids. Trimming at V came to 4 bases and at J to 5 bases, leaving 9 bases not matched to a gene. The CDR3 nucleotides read TGCGCCAGCAGCCTGGTGGGACAGGGACGGACTGAAGCTTTCTTT. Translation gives CASSLVGQGRTEAFF.

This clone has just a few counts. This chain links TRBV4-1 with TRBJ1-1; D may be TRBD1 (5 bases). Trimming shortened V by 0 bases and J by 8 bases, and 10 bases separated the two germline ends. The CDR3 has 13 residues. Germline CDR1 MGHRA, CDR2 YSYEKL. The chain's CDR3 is CASSQDWGTEAFF. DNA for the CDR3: TGCGCCAGCAGCCAAGATTGGGGGACCGAAGCTTTCTTT.

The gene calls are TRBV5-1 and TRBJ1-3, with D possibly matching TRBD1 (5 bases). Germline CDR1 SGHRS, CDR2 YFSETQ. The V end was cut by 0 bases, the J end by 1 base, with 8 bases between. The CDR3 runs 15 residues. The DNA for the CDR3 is TGCGCCAGCAGCTTGGGGGGCCTTTCTGGAAACACCATATATTTT. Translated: CASSLGGLSGNTIYF.

CDR3 amino acids: CATREVGVNQPQHF. Written as DNA, the CDR3 is TGTGCCACCAGGGAGGTCGGGGTAAATCAGCCCCAGCATTTT. This chain uses TRBV6-5 with TRBJ1-5; a weak D match, TRBD1 (5 bases). The V end lost 10 bases, the J end lost 4 bases, and 17 bases lay between the germline ends. Per germline, CDR1 MNHEY and CDR2 SVGAGI. CDR3 length: 14 residues.

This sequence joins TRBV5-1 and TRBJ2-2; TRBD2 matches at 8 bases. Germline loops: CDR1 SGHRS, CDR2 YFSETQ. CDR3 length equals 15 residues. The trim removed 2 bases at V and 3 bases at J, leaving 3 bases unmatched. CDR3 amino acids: CASSFEGLDTGELFF. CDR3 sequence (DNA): TGCGCCAGCAGCTTTGAGGGACTAGACACCGGGGAGCTGTTTTTT.

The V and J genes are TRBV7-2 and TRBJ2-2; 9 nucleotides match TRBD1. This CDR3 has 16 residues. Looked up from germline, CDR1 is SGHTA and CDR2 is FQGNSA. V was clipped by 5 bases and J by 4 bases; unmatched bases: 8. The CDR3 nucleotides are TGTGCCAGCAGCCCAAGGACAGGGGCGGTCACCGGGGAGCTGTTTTTT. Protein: CASSPRTGAVTGELFF.

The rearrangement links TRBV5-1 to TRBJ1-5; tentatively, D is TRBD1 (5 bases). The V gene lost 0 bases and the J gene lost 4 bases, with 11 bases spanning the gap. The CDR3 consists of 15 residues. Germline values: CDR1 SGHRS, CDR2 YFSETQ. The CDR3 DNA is TGCGCCAGCAGCTTGGAAGGGGATCCTAATCAGCCCCAGCATTTT. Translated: CASSLEGDPNQPQHF.

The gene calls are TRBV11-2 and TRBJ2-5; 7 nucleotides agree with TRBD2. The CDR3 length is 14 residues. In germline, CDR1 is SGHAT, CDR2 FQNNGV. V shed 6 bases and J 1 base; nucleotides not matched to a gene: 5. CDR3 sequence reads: CASRPAGIQETQYF. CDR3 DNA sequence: TGTGCCAGCAGACCAGCGGGGATCCAAGAGACCCAGTACTTC.

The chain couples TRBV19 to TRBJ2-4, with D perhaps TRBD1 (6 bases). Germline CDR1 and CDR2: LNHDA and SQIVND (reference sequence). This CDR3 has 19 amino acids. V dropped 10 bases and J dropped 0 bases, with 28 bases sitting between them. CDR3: CATYHRTALAFRAKNIQYF. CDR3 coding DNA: TGTGCCACATACCACCGGACAGCCCTGGCGTTTAGAGCCAAAAACATTCAGTACTTC.

The CDR3 is CASSQEWTNEKLFF. Here the CDR3 DNA reads TGCGCCAGCAGCCAAGAATGGACTAATGAAAAACTGTTTTTT. J is TRBJ1-4 and V is TRBV4-3; D unresolved. Germline lookup yields CDR1 LGHNA and CDR2 YSLEER. The CDR3 runs to 14 residues. With 0 bases removed from V and 2 bases from J, the gap between germline ends came to 4 bases.

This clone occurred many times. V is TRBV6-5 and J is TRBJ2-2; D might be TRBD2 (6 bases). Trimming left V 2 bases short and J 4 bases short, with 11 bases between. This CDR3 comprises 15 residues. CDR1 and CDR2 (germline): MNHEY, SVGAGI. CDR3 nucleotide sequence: TGTGCCAGCAGTTACGTGCCCGGGGGCACCGGGGAGCTGTTTTTT. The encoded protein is CASSYVPGGTGELFF.

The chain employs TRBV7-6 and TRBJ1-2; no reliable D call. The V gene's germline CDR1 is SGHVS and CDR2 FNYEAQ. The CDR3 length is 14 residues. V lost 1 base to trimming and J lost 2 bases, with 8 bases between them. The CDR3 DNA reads TGTGCCAGCAGCTTAGGGGCAGCCAACTATGGCTACACCTTC. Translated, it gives CASSLGAANYGYTF.

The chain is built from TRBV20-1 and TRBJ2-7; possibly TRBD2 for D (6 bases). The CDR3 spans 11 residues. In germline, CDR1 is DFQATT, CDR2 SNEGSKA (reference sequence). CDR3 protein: CSPVAEGEQYF. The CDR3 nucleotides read TGCAGCCCCGTGGCGGAGGGGGAGCAGTACTTC.

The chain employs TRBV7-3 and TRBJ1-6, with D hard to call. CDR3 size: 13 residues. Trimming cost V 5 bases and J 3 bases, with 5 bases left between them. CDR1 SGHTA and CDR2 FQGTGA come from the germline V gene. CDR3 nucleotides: TGTGCCAGCAGCCCGGGCTATAATTCACCCCTCCACTTT. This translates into CASSPGYNSPLHF. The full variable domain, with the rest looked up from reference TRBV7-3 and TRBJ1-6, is GAGVSQTPSNKVTEKGKYVELRCDPISGHTALYWYRQSLGQGPEFLIYFQGTGAADDSGLPNDRFFAVRPEGSVSTLKIQRTERGDSAVYLCASSPGYNSPLHFGNGTRLTVT.

CDR3 sequence: CASSFAQGGTGELFF. The CDR3 bases are TGTGCCAGCAGCTTTGCCCAGGGTGGTACCGGGGAGCTGTTTTTT. The chain carries TRBV5-4 and TRBJ2-2, with a possible D match to TRBD1 (5 bases). The V gene lost 2 bases and the J gene lost 5 bases, with 13 bases spanning the gap. The CDR3 loop spans 15 amino acids. Germline V gene lookup returns CDR1 SGHNT and CDR2 YYREEE (reference sequence).

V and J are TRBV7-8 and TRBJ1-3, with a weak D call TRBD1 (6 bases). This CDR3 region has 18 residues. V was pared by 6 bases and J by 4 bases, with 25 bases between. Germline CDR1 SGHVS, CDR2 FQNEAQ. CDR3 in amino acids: CASSSYDMWGAEGNTIYF. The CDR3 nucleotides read TGTGCCAGCAGTTCATACGACATGTGGGGGGCGGAAGGAAACACCATATATTTT.

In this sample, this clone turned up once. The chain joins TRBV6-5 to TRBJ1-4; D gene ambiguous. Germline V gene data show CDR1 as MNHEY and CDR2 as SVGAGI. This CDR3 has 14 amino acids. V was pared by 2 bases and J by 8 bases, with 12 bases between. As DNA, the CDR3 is TGTGCCAGCAGTTACATCGGTATAGGGGAAAAACTGTTTTTT. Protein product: CASSYIGIGEKLFF.

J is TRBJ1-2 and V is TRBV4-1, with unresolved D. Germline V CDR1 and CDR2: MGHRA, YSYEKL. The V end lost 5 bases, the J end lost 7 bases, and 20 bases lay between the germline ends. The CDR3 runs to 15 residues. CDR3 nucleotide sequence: TGCGCCAGCAGCTCTTGGGCCGGACGCCCAGGTGGCTACACCTTC. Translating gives CASSSWAGRPGGYTF.

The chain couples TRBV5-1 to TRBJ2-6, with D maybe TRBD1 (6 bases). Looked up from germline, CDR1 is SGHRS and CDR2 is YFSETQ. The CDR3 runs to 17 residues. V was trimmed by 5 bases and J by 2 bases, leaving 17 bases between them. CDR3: CASSLRQAVTGANVLTF. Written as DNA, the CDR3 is TGCGCCAGCAGTTTAAGACAGGCCGTGACTGGGGCCAACGTCCTGACTTTC.

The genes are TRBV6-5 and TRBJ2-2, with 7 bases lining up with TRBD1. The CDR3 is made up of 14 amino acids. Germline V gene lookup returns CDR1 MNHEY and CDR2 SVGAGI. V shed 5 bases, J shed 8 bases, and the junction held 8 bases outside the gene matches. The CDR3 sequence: CASSPLTGSGELFF. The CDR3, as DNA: TGTGCCAGCAGTCCACTGACAGGGTCTGGGGAGCTGTTTTTT.

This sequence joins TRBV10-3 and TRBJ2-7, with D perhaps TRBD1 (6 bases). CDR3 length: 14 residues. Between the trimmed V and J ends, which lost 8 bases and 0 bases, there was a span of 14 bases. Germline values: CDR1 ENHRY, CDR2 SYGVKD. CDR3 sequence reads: CAIGTGSSSYEQYF. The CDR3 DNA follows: TGTGCCATCGGCACAGGGTCTAGCTCCTACGAGCAGTACTTC.

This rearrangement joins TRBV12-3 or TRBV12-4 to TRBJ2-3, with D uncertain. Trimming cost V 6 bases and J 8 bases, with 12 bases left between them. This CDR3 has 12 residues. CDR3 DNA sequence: TGTGCCAGCAGCAGTAGTAGGAGTACGCAGTATTTT. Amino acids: CASSSSRSTQYF.

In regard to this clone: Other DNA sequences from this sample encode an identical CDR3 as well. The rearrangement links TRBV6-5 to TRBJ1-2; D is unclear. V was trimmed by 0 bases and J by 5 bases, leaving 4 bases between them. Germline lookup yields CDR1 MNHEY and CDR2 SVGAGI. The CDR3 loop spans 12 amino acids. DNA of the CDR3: TGTGCCAGCAGTTACTCGGGATATGGCTACACCTTC. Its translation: CASSYSGYGYTF.